The 14 T cell receptor beta chains below come from one sample, sequenced in a study of T cell changes during pregnancy in multiple sclerosis. The table came from immunoSEQ multiplex PCR; TCRdb's copy has only in-frame clones and leaves some out. The sample records around 69,000 clones, over 85% being singletons. Source: peripheral blood, taken in the third trimester of pregnancy. The receptor set was obtained from a female donor with multiple sclerosis, enrolled in a pregnancy study.

The chain is built from TRBV4-1 and TRBJ2-1; 11 nucleotides line up with TRBD2. Germline loops: CDR1 MGHRA, CDR2 YSYEKL. The J segment lost 0 bases and the V segment lost 2 bases, leaving 0 bases of the junction unmatched. There are 16 residues in the CDR3. This chain's CDR3 is CASSQTSGSSYNEQFF. The CDR3 nucleotides read TGCGCCAGCAGCCAAACTAGCGGGAGCTCCTACAATGAGCAGTTCTTC.

The rearrangement links TRBV4-2 to TRBJ2-7; 9 positions match TRBD2. CDR3 length: 14 amino acids. Per the germline V gene, CDR1 is LGHNA and CDR2 is YNFKEQ. Losses at the gene ends were 0 bases for V and 5 bases for J; bases not matched to a gene: 2. The CDR3 DNA reads as TGTGCCAGCAGCCAAGAACGACTAGCGGACGAGCAGTACTTC. Its translation is CASSQERLADEQYF.

DNA for the CDR3: TGCGCCAGCAGCCAAGAAAAGGGGACAGGGAGCACAGATACGCAGTATTTT. Translated: CASSQEKGTGSTDTQYF. The chain links TRBV4-1 to TRBJ2-3; 9 bases fit TRBD1. With V trimmed by 0 bases and J by 0 bases, 4 bases remained unmatched. Germline assignment: CDR1 MGHRA and CDR2 YSYEKL. The CDR3 is 17 amino acids.

V usage is TRBV4-2 and J usage is TRBJ1-1; unclear D gene. The ends were cut back, 2 bases at V and 7 bases at J, with 11 bases in the middle. The CDR3 extends over 13 amino acids. The V gene's germline CDR1 is LGHNA and CDR2 YNFKEQ. This CDR3 is CASSQIQLVEAFF. DNA of the CDR3: TGTGCCAGCAGCCAAATACAGTTGGTTGAAGCTTTCTTT.

The rearrangement joins TRBV5-4 to TRBJ2-7; 14 bases agree with TRBD2. V shed 0 bases, J shed 4 bases, and the junction held 6 bases outside the gene matches. The CDR3 contains 17 residues. Germline V gene lookup returns CDR1 SGHNT and CDR2 YYREEE (reference sequence). CDR3 protein: CASSLGSGTSGSYEQYF. CDR3 coding DNA: TGTGCCAGCAGCTTGGGCTCCGGGACTAGCGGGAGTTACGAGCAGTACTTC.

The CDR3 DNA reads as TGTGCCAGTAGCTCCGGACAGGGCGAAGCTTTCTTT. Its protein is CASSSGQGEAFF. J is TRBJ1-1 and V is TRBV19; the match to TRBD1 covers 8 bases. J lost 8 bases, V lost 6 bases, and 5 bases had no gene match. The CDR3 totals 12 residues. The germline CDR1 and CDR2 sequences are LNHDA and SQIVND (reference sequence).

The chain carries TRBV2 and TRBJ1-2; 7 nucleotides line up with TRBD1. CDR1 SNHLY and CDR2 FYNNEI come from the germline V gene. The CDR3 has 16 residues. The junction had 14 bases not matched to a gene; V was cut back by 9 bases and J by 1 base. The CDR3 sequence is CASARDSGLVNYGYTF. The DNA of the CDR3 is TGTGCCAGTGCCCGGGACAGTGGACTGGTTAACTATGGCTACACCTTC.

This clone was seen just once. This chain links TRBV27 with TRBJ2-7, with D unresolved. CDR1 MNHEY and CDR2 SMNVEV come from the germline V gene (reference sequence). The V and J ends lost 2 bases and 5 bases respectively, with 13 bases between them. This CDR3 region has 14 residues. Here the CDR3 reads CASSLLQASHEQYF. The CDR3 DNA is TGTGCCAGCAGTTTACTCCAAGCGTCCCACGAGCAGTACTTC.

The chain has TRBV27 and TRBJ2-4; TRBD1 matches at 10 bases. Germline trimming cut 6 bases from V and 9 bases from J; bases unmatched to any gene: 11. The CDR3 length is 15 residues. Germline V CDR1 and CDR2: MNHEY, SMNVEV (reference sequence). This CDR3 is CASSRQGARSSIQYF. The CDR3 DNA reads as TGTGCCAGCAGCCGACAGGGGGCCCGCTCTAGCATTCAGTACTTC.

V gene TRBV4-1 combines with J gene TRBJ1-1; the match to TRBD1 covers 7 bases. The CDR3 length is 17 residues. Germline CDR1 is MGHRA and CDR2 is YSYEKL. With V trimmed by 1 base and J by 4 bases, 12 bases remained unmatched. CDR3 region: CASSQVPQGVRATEAFF. In DNA form, the CDR3 reads TGCGCCAGCAGCCAAGTCCCCCAGGGGGTTCGGGCCACTGAAGCTTTCTTT.

The chain carries TRBV2 and TRBJ1-5; 8 bases fit TRBD1. Trimming took 2 bases from V and 7 from J; bases not matched to a gene: 10. CDR3 length equals 16 residues. Germline-derived CDR1 and CDR2 are SNHLY and FYNNEI. The CDR3 here is CASSELPGAGGQPQHF. The CDR3, as DNA: TGTGCCAGCAGTGAATTACCTGGGGCAGGGGGCCAGCCCCAGCATTTT.

This chain joins TRBV9 and TRBJ1-1; 9 bases align to TRBD1. Trimming took 0 bases from V and 11 from J; bases not matched to a gene: 8. The germline CDR1 and CDR2 sequences are SGDLS and YYNGEE. This CDR3 has 14 amino acids. CDR3 DNA: TGTGCCAGCAGCGTAGGTGGTGACAGGGGGGAGGCTTTCTTT. It encodes CASSVGGDRGEAFF. The variable domain in full, completed from reference TRBV9 and TRBJ1-1, reads DSGVTQTPKHLITATGQRVTLRCSPRSGDLSVYWYQQSLDQGLQFLIQYYNGEERAKGNILERFSAQQFPDLHSELNLSSLELGDSALYFCASSVGGDRGEAFFGQGTRLTVV.

This clone was seen just once. V usage is TRBV5-1 and J usage is TRBJ2-7, with 10 bases lining up with TRBD1. V shed 4 bases, J shed 2 bases, and the junction held 21 bases outside the gene matches. Germline V gene data show CDR1 as SGHRS and CDR2 as YFSETQ. This CDR3 is built from 20 residues. The CDR3 is CASSPGTGDIRGGRTYEQYF. The CDR3 DNA sequence: TGCGCCAGCAGCCCCGGGACAGGGGATATTCGAGGAGGACGAACCTACGAGCAGTACTTC.

The chain links TRBV19 to TRBJ2-7; TRBD2 agrees at 11 bases. This CDR3 contains 17 residues. CDR1 is LNHDA and CDR2 is SQIVND in the germline V gene (reference sequence). V trimming: 6 bases; J trimming: 1 base; junction bases outside the gene matches: 11. The CDR3 bases are TGTGCCAGTAGGCATAAGGGACTAGCGGAACCTTCCTACGAGCAGTACTTC. Translating gives CASRHKGLAEPSYEQYF.